Shown below are 25 T cell receptor beta chains from a single sample sequenced in a study of shared clonotypes between healthy human individuals. Some clones are missing from TCRdb's copy, which holds only in-frame ones; the method was immunoSEQ multiplex PCR. The sample gives millions of clones, around 90% of which show up once; about 0.13% is in the top ten. Sequenced sample: naive CD4+ T cells sorted from blood. Indicated subset: CD45RA+ positively selected. These receptors all stem from a man aged 18 to 29 in good health.

The chain links TRBV7-2 to TRBJ1-1, with D possibly TRBD1 on 5 matching bases. With 3 bases removed from V and 5 bases from J, the gap between germline ends came to 13 bases. Germline CDR1 and CDR2: SGHTA and FQGNSA. This CDR3 region has 14 residues. CDR3: CASSFGGTGTEAFF. The CDR3 DNA reads as TGTGCCAGCAGCTTTGGCGGGACGGGGACTGAAGCTTTCTTT.

This clone has more than one count but fewer than ten. The genes are TRBV19 and TRBJ1-1; no clear D gene. The CDR3 totals 11 residues. Germline V gene data show CDR1 as LNHDA and CDR2 as SQIVND (reference sequence). V was clipped by 7 bases and J by 8 bases, with 11 bases between them. CDR3 in DNA: TGTGCCAGTATCAGATGGCGAGAAGCTTTCTTT. This translates into CASIRWREAFF.

A word on this clone: This sample includes further DNA sequences coding for the same CDR3. The chain couples TRBV10-3 to TRBJ1-1, with D perhaps matching TRBD1 (5 bases). Germline V gives CDR1 ENHRY, CDR2 SYGVKD. The CDR3 consists of 12 residues. V lost 6 bases and J lost 4, with 9 bases in between. CDR3 amino acids: CAISPQGTEAFF. The CDR3, as DNA: TGTGCCATCAGCCCCCAGGGCACTGAAGCTTTCTTT.

This clone has only one observation. J is TRBJ2-7 and V is TRBV4-3, with D hard to call. Germline lookup yields CDR1 LGHNA and CDR2 YSLEER. With 3 bases removed from V and 3 bases from J, the gap between germline ends came to 9 bases. This CDR3 is built from 13 residues. CDR3 loop: CASSQSDGYEQYF. The CDR3 coding sequence is TGCGCCAGCAGCCAGAGTGACGGCTACGAGCAGTACTTC.

The rearrangement links TRBV29-1 to TRBJ1-1; TRBD1 might be the D (5 bases). V lost 7 bases and J 0 bases, leaving 12 bases between the germline ends. Germline V gene data show CDR1 as SQVTM and CDR2 as ANQGSEA. The CDR3 contains 13 residues. CDR3 bases: TGCAGCGCCCAGGGACGGCTGAACACTGAAGCTTTCTTT. It translates to CSAQGRLNTEAFF. Complete variable domain (other parts from reference TRBV29-1 and TRBJ1-1): SAVISQKPSRDICQRGTSLTIQCQVDSQVTMMFWYRQQPGQSLTLIATANQGSEATYESGFVIDKFPISRPNLTFSTLTVSNMSPEDSSIYLCSAQGRLNTEAFFGQGTRLTVV.

This clone was counted once. V usage is TRBV7-9 and J usage is TRBJ2-3, with D unresolved. The CDR3 contains 14 residues. Per germline, CDR1 SEHNR and CDR2 FQNEAQ (reference sequence). Trimming shortened V by 1 base and J by 3 bases, and 8 bases separated the two germline ends. The CDR3 region is CASSLVGKTDTQYF. DNA of the CDR3: TGTGCCAGCAGCTTAGTAGGAAAGACAGATACGCAGTATTTT.

V and J are TRBV28 and TRBJ1-2; 8 bases agree with TRBD1. V dropped 6 bases and J dropped 9; count of bases not matched to a gene: 12. Per the germline V gene, CDR1 is MDHEN and CDR2 is SYDVKM. There are 14 residues in the CDR3. CDR3 protein: CASSSPSGGLSYTF. The CDR3 DNA is TGTGCCAGCAGCTCCCCATCAGGGGGCCTGAGCTACACCTTC.

The rearrangement uses TRBV4-1 and TRBJ2-5; 7 bases line up with TRBD1. The V segment lost 2 bases and the J segment 4 bases; nucleotides outside the gene matches: 4. The CDR3 loop spans 14 amino acids. Germline assignment: CDR1 MGHRA and CDR2 YSYEKL. As DNA, the CDR3 is TGCGCCAGCAGCCAAACAGGGGAAGGAGAGACCCAGTACTTC. This sequence encodes CASSQTGEGETQYF.

J is TRBJ2-7 and V is TRBV11-2; D is uncertain. V was cut by 5 bases and J by 2 bases, with 19 bases left in between. Germline V gene lookup returns CDR1 SGHAT and CDR2 FQNNGV. The CDR3 is 16 amino acids. The CDR3 sequence: CASSLYSGQAAYEQYF. The CDR3 DNA follows: TGTGCCAGCAGCCTCTACAGTGGGCAGGCTGCCTACGAGCAGTACTTC.

This chain joins TRBV4-2 and TRBJ1-5; no reliable D call. This CDR3 is 12 amino acids long. Germline V gene data show CDR1 as LGHNA and CDR2 as YNFKEQ. Trimming stripped 2 bases from V and 5 bases from J, with 4 bases between. Written as DNA, the CDR3 is TGTGCCAGCAGCCAACAAGATCAGCCCCAGCATTTT. Translation: CASSQQDQPQHF.

This clone was seen just once. This chain joins TRBV2 and TRBJ2-7; 10 positions match TRBD2. Germline CDR1 and CDR2: SNHLY and FYNNEI. This CDR3 has 18 residues. The ends lost 7 bases at V and 1 base at J; junction bases unmatched: 16. The CDR3 nucleotides are TGTGCCAGCACATATCGGACTAGCGGTCTAACATTTTCCTACGAGCAGTACTTC. Translating it yields CASTYRTSGLTFSYEQYF.

The V call is TRBV30, the J call TRBJ1-1; D not certain. Trimming cost V 0 bases and J 0 bases, with 8 bases left between them. The CDR3 extends over 14 amino acids. CDR1 and CDR2 (germline): GTSNPN, SVGIG (reference sequence). The CDR3 DNA follows: TGTGCCTGGAGTGTATCGGGTTTGAACACTGAAGCTTTCTTT. Translation gives CAWSVSGLNTEAFF.

This clone was seen more than once but under ten times. The chain recombines TRBV30 with TRBJ1-1; D is ambiguous. With 0 bases removed from V and 9 bases from J, the gap between germline ends came to 8 bases. This CDR3 has 11 residues. Germline values: CDR1 GTSNPN, CDR2 SVGIG (reference sequence). Here the CDR3 reads CAWSVGRKAFF. The CDR3 coding sequence is TGTGCCTGGAGTGTAGGGCGGAAAGCTTTCTTT.

V is TRBV19 and J is TRBJ1-2, with 10 positions matching TRBD1. The CDR3 is 15 amino acids. Germline assignment: CDR1 LNHDA and CDR2 SQIVND (reference sequence). Trimming removed 6 bases from V and 4 bases from J; junction bases left unmatched: 8. CDR3 nucleotide sequence: TGTGCCAGTAGCAAGGGACAGGGGAAAGCCTATGGCTACACCTTC. Translation gives CASSKGQGKAYGYTF.

The genes are TRBV7-2 and TRBJ2-3, with 16 bases identical to TRBD2. Trimming cost V 5 bases and J 3 bases; bases outside gene matches: 5. Germline lookup yields CDR1 SGHTA and CDR2 FQGNSA. This CDR3 is built from 17 residues. The CDR3 bases are TGTGCCAGCAGCCCAGAGGGACTAGCGGGAGGGACAGATACGCAGTATTTT. Its protein product is CASSPEGLAGGTDTQYF.

The chain employs TRBV9 and TRBJ1-4, with D perhaps matching TRBD1 (5 bases). The CDR3 has 15 residues. Germline-derived CDR1 and CDR2 are SGDLS and YYNGEE. Between the trimmed V and J ends, which lost 2 bases and 7 bases, there was a span of 15 bases. For the CDR3, the DNA is TGTGCCAGCAGCGTTATGGGGGGTAACGGTGAAAAACTGTTTTTT. Its protein product is CASSVMGGNGEKLFF.

The chain employs TRBV7-2 and TRBJ1-2, with 10 bases matching TRBD1. The CDR3 is 15 residues long. Germline CDR1 SGHTA, CDR2 FQGNSA. Losses at the gene ends were 4 bases for V and 9 bases for J; bases not matched to a gene: 11. The CDR3 is CASSSLGQGMSSYTF. Here the CDR3 DNA reads TGTGCCAGCAGCTCATTGGGACAGGGGATGAGCAGCTACACCTTC.

The chain recombines TRBV2 with TRBJ2-3; 10 positions match TRBD2. Looked up from germline, CDR1 is SNHLY and CDR2 is FYNNEI. V was pared by 10 bases and J by 2 bases, with 9 bases of the junction left unmatched. The CDR3 consists of 15 residues. DNA of the CDR3: TGTGCCACGGACCGGACTAGCGGCGTCACAGATACGCAGTATTTT. Its translation is CATDRTSGVTDTQYF.

V and J are TRBV30 and TRBJ2-7, with a tentative D call TRBD1 (6 bases). V lost 4 bases and J 4 bases, leaving 29 bases between the germline ends. CDR1 GTSNPN and CDR2 SVGIG come from the germline V gene (reference sequence). This CDR3 spans 18 amino acids. CDR3 bases: TGTGCCTGGACCAAGTATCAGAACAGGGTCATCATGGAGTACGAGCAGTACTTC. It codes for CAWTKYQNRVIMEYEQYF.

This clone came up once. The chain combines TRBV6-5 with TRBJ1-6; 7 bases are shared with TRBD1. This CDR3 is built from 14 residues. The V and J ends lost 6 bases and 7 bases, in that order; junction bases with no gene match: 6. Germline V lookup: CDR1 MNHEY, CDR2 SVGAGI. CDR3 sequence reads: CASRPRDRNSPLHF. CDR3 sequence (DNA): TGTGCCAGCAGGCCCCGGGACAGAAATTCACCCCTCCACTTT.

This chain joins TRBV6-1 and TRBJ1-6; D remains ambiguous. The CDR3 is 12 residues long. Per the germline V gene, CDR1 is MNHNS and CDR2 is SASEGT. Trimming removed 8 bases from V and 4 bases from J, with 6 bases in between. The CDR3 protein is CASGDYNSPLHF. CDR3 DNA sequence: TGTGCCAGCGGAGATTATAATTCACCCCTCCACTTT.

The genes are TRBV5-4 and TRBJ2-3; 12 nucleotides line up with TRBD2. Germline CDR1 SGHNT, CDR2 YYREEE (reference sequence). The ends lost 4 bases at V and 2 bases at J; junction bases unmatched: 5. CDR3 length: 16 amino acids. The CDR3 spells CASSRGLAGFTDTQYF. In DNA, the CDR3 is TGTGCCAGCAGCAGGGGACTAGCGGGTTTCACAGATACGCAGTATTTT.

Comment on this clone: The same CDR3 arises from other DNA sequences in this sample as well. The J gene is TRBJ1-1, the V gene TRBV6-6; D is possibly TRBD1 (6 bases). The CDR3 length is 11 residues. Between the trimmed V and J ends, which lost 9 bases and 5 bases, there was a span of 10 bases. CDR1 and CDR2 from the germline V gene are MNHNY and SVGAGI (reference sequence). CDR3 nucleotide sequence: TGTGCCAGTGGCAGGGGAACTGAAGCTTTCTTT. Translation: CASGRGTEAFF.

This chain uses TRBV29-1 with TRBJ1-2, with D hard to call. The V end was cut by 2 bases, the J end by 2 bases, with 3 bases between. Germline lookup yields CDR1 SQVTM and CDR2 ANQGSEA. The CDR3 has 11 residues. This CDR3 reads CSVELNYGYTF. For the CDR3, the DNA is TGCAGCGTTGAACTCAACTATGGCTACACCTTC.

Comments on this clone: Other DNA sequences in this sample translate to the same CDR3. This chain connects TRBV5-1 to TRBJ2-3, with 10 nucleotides matching TRBD2. In germline, CDR1 is SGHRS, CDR2 YFSETQ. The CDR3 length is 15 residues. After removal of 2 bases from V and 1 base from J, the junction contained 1 base not matched to a gene. The CDR3 DNA is TGCGCCAGCAGCTTCAGCGGGGGGGGCACAGATACGCAGTATTTT. This sequence encodes CASSFSGGGTDTQYF.